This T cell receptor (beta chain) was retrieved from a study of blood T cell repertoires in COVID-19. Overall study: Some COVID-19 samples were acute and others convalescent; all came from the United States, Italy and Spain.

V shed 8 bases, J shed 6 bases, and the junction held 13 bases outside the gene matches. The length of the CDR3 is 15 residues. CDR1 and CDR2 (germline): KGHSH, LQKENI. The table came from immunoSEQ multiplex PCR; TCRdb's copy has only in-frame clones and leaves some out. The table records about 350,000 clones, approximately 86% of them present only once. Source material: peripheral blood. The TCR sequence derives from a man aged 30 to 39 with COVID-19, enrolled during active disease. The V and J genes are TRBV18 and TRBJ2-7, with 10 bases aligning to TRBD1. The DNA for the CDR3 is TGTGCCAGCCGACCAGGGGGACAGGGGATAGGCGAGCAGTACTTC. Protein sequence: CASRPGGQGIGEQYF.